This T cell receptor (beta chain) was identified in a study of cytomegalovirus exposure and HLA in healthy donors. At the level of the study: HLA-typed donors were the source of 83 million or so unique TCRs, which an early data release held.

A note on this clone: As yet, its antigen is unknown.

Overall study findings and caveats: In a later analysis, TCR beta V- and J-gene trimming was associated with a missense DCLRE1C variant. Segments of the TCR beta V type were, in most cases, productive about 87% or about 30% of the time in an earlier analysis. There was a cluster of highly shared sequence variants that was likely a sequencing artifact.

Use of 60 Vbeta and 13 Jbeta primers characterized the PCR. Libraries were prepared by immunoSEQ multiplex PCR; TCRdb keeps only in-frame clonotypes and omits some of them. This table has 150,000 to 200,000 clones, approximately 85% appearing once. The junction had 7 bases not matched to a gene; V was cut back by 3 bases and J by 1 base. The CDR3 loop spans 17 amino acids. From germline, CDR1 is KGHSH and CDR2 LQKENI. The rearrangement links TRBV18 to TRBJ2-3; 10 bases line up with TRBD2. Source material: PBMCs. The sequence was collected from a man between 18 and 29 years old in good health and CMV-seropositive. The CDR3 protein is CASSPTSTSGGTDTQYF. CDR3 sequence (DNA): TGTGCCAGCTCACCCACGAGCACTAGCGGGGGCACAGATACGCAGTATTTT.